The rows below give T cell receptor beta chains drawn from one sample of a study of blood T cell repertoires in COVID-19. Sequencing was performed with immunoSEQ multiplex PCR; in TCRdb, only in-frame clones are kept and a portion is missing. The sample lists 250,000 to 350,000 clones, 75% to 90% occurring once. The source material was PBMCs or T cells enriched from blood (not recorded which). The source of these receptors is a woman between 18 and 29 years old who had recovered from COVID-19. The CDR3 runs from the conserved cysteine through the conserved F or W. The order of the fields is clone size, D gene, J gene, V gene, CDR3 DNA, CDR3 protein. A D gene is named only where the DNA matches it firmly. Expanded clones get a size class; other rows say once, few or many, or leave the size out.

clone size: .; D gene: TRBD2; J gene: TRBJ2-3; V gene: TRBV2; CDR3 DNA: TGTGCCAGCAGTTTTCCTAGCGGGGGTGCCGCAGATACGCAGTATTTT; CDR3 protein: CASSFPSGGAADTQYF
clone size: .; D gene: TRBD1; J gene: TRBJ2-7; V gene: TRBV7-6; CDR3 DNA: TGTGCCAGCAGCGGGCGGACAGGCCACCAGTCCTACGAGCAGTACTTC; CDR3 protein: CASSGRTGHQSYEQYF
clone size: .; D gene: .; J gene: TRBJ1-6; V gene: TRBV18; CDR3 DNA: TGTGCCAGCTCACCCCTAGGACGGGAGAATGATTCACCCCTCCACTTT; CDR3 protein: CASSPLGRENDSPLHF
clone size: .; D gene: .; J gene: TRBJ1-3; V gene: TRBV9; CDR3 DNA: TGTGCCAGCAGCATCTTACAGGGAGCTGGAAACACCATATATTTT; CDR3 protein: CASSILQGAGNTIYF
clone size: .; D gene: TRBD1; J gene: TRBJ1-2; V gene: TRBV6-5; CDR3 DNA: TGTGCCAGCAGCCTACGGGACAGCGACTATGGCTACACCTTC; CDR3 protein: CASSLRDSDYGYTF
clone size: .; D gene: TRBD2; J gene: TRBJ2-3; V gene: TRBV11-1; CDR3 DNA: TGTGCCAGCGGTGAGCGGGGGGGCCCTTCAGGTACGCAGTATTTT; CDR3 protein: CASGERGGPSGTQYF
clone size: .; D gene: TRBD2; J gene: TRBJ2-5; V gene: TRBV7-9; CDR3 DNA: TGTGCCAGCAGCTTAGTCCTAGCGGGGGGCCAAGAGACCCAGTACTTC; CDR3 protein: CASSLVLAGGQETQYF
clone size: .; D gene: TRBD1; J gene: TRBJ1-2; V gene: TRBV12-3/TRBV12-4; CDR3 DNA: TGTGCCAGCAGTCCGGACAGGGCAAATGGCTACACCTTC; CDR3 protein: CASSPDRANGYTF
clone size: .; D gene: TRBD1; J gene: TRBJ1-2; V gene: TRBV28; CDR3 DNA: TGTGCCAGCAGTACCATCCGGGACAGGGTATTTGGCTACACCTTC; CDR3 protein: CASSTIRDRVFGYTF
clone size: .; D gene: .; J gene: TRBJ1-1; V gene: TRBV6-5; CDR3 DNA: TGTGCCAGCAGTTCCCAACGGGGGGGAACGGGGACTGAAGCTTTCTTT; CDR3 protein: CASSSQRGGTGTEAFF
clone size: .; D gene: .; J gene: TRBJ2-3; V gene: TRBV10-2; CDR3 DNA: TGCGCCAGCCTACTAGTCCACACAGATACGCAGTATTTT; CDR3 protein: CASLLVHTDTQYF
clone size: .; D gene: TRBD2; J gene: TRBJ2-5; V gene: TRBV5-1; CDR3 DNA: TGCGCCAGCAGCCTGACTAGCGGGGGAGAGACCCAGTACTTC; CDR3 protein: CASSLTSGGETQYF
clone size: .; D gene: .; J gene: TRBJ2-4; V gene: TRBV24-1; CDR3 DNA: TGTGCCACCAGTGATTTGGACCAGGGAAACATTCAGTACTTC; CDR3 protein: CATSDLDQGNIQYF
clone size: .; D gene: TRBD1; J gene: TRBJ1-2; V gene: TRBV12-5; CDR3 DNA: TGTGCTAGTGGTTGGGCTGCGTTCGGGACAGACCTTAACTATGGCTACACCTTC; CDR3 protein: CASGWAAFGTDLNYGYTF
clone size: .; D gene: TRBD2; J gene: TRBJ2-7; V gene: TRBV5-4; CDR3 DNA: TGTGCCACCGGACTAGCGGGGGGGTCTGACTACGAGCAGTACTTC; CDR3 protein: CATGLAGGSDYEQYF
clone size: .; D gene: TRBD1; J gene: TRBJ2-2; V gene: TRBV5-1; CDR3 DNA: TGCGCCAGCAGCTTAGACAGGGCCAAGAACACCGGGGAGCTGTTTTTT; CDR3 protein: CASSLDRAKNTGELFF
clone size: .; D gene: TRBD1; J gene: TRBJ2-2; V gene: TRBV7-6; CDR3 DNA: TGTGCCAGCAGCCCTCGGACAGGGGGAGGGACCGGGGAGCTGTTTTTT; CDR3 protein: CASSPRTGGGTGELFF
clone size: .; D gene: TRBD2; J gene: TRBJ2-5; V gene: TRBV25-1; CDR3 DNA: TGTGCCAGCACCCATCTGGGGGGGAACCAAGAGACCCAGTACTTC; CDR3 protein: CASTHLGGNQETQYF
clone size: .; D gene: .; J gene: TRBJ1-1; V gene: TRBV29-1; CDR3 DNA: TGCAGCGTTGAGCTCCAGGGCACTGAAGCTTTCTTT; CDR3 protein: CSVELQGTEAFF
clone size: .; D gene: .; J gene: TRBJ1-2; V gene: TRBV27; CDR3 DNA: TGTGCCAGCAGTTTAGCGGCCAGAGTCCCGTATGGCTACACCTTC; CDR3 protein: CASSLAARVPYGYTF
clone size: .; D gene: TRBD1; J gene: TRBJ1-1; V gene: TRBV23-1; CDR3 DNA: TGCGCCAGCAGTCAATCGAAACCTCAGGGGGCGAGTACTGAAGCTTTCTTT; CDR3 protein: CASSQSKPQGASTEAFF
clone size: .; D gene: TRBD2; J gene: TRBJ2-1; V gene: TRBV14; CDR3 DNA: TGTGCCAGCAGCCAAGTACTAGCGACCTACAATGAGCAGTTCTTC; CDR3 protein: CASSQVLATYNEQFF
clone size: .; D gene: .; J gene: TRBJ2-1; V gene: TRBV19; CDR3 DNA: TGTGCCAGTAGTATAGACTCAGGGGTTGAGCAGTTCTTC; CDR3 protein: CASSIDSGVEQFF
clone size: .; D gene: .; J gene: TRBJ1-1; V gene: TRBV5-1; CDR3 DNA: TGCGCCAGCAGCTTGGCTGGCAGGCTGAACACTGAAGCTTTCTTT; CDR3 protein: CASSLAGRLNTEAFF
clone size: .; D gene: .; J gene: TRBJ1-2; V gene: TRBV5-1; CDR3 DNA: TGCGCCAGCAGCCCTACTGAAGCCGACTATGGCTACACCTTC; CDR3 protein: CASSPTEADYGYTF
clone size: .; D gene: .; J gene: TRBJ1-2; V gene: TRBV5-1; CDR3 DNA: TGCGCCAGCAGCTTGGAGGGGATTTATGGCTACACCTTC; CDR3 protein: CASSLEGIYGYTF
clone size: .; D gene: .; J gene: TRBJ1-1; V gene: TRBV7-7; CDR3 DNA: TGTGCTAGCAGCTTAGAGTTTGGGCCGATAAACACTGAAGCTTTCTTT; CDR3 protein: CASSLEFGPINTEAFF
clone size: .; D gene: TRBD2; J gene: TRBJ2-3; V gene: TRBV5-4; CDR3 DNA: TGTGCCAGCAGCTTGGACTCGGTAGCGGGGGCGACACAGAGTTATTTT; CDR3 protein: CASSLDSVAGATQSYF
clone size: .; D gene: .; J gene: TRBJ1-1; V gene: TRBV28; CDR3 DNA: TGTGCCAGCAGTTTACTCGGTATGAGAACTGAAGCTTTCTTT; CDR3 protein: CASSLLGMRTEAFF
clone size: .; D gene: TRBD2; J gene: TRBJ2-3; V gene: TRBV3-1/TRBV3-2; CDR3 DNA: TGTGCCAGCAGCCAAGAGCTAGCGGGGGCCCCGGATACGCAGTATTTT; CDR3 protein: CASSQELAGAPDTQYF
clone size: .; D gene: .; J gene: TRBJ2-2; V gene: TRBV4-1; CDR3 DNA: TGCGCCAGCAGCCAGCGCGGACAGCAAAGCATCCCCGGGGAGCTGTTTTTT; CDR3 protein: CASSQRGQQSIPGELFF
clone size: few; D gene: .; J gene: TRBJ1-1; V gene: TRBV6-5; CDR3 DNA: TGTGCCAGCAGTCCCCTAACGTTCAGGGAAGCTTTCTTT; CDR3 protein: CASSPLTFREAFF
clone size: .; D gene: .; J gene: TRBJ1-2; V gene: TRBV28; CDR3 DNA: TGTGCCAGCAACCACAACAGGGTTTACGGCTATGGCTACACCTTC; CDR3 protein: CASNHNRVYGYGYTF
clone size: .; D gene: .; J gene: TRBJ2-7; V gene: TRBV5-1; CDR3 DNA: TGCGCCAGCAGCTCCTTACAGGGCTCCTACGAGCAGTACTTC; CDR3 protein: CASSSLQGSYEQYF
clone size: .; D gene: TRBD1; J gene: TRBJ1-1; V gene: TRBV5-4; CDR3 DNA: TGTGCCAGCAGCGCGGGACAGGGGATGAACACTGAAGCTTTCTTT; CDR3 protein: CASSAGQGMNTEAFF
clone size: .; D gene: .; J gene: TRBJ1-1; V gene: TRBV18; CDR3 DNA: TGTGCCAGCTCACCGGCAGACTCGACTGAAGCTTTCTTT; CDR3 protein: CASSPADSTEAFF
clone size: .; D gene: .; J gene: TRBJ2-1; V gene: TRBV3-1/TRBV3-2; CDR3 DNA: TGTGCCAGCAGTCCAACGGGGAGCTCCTACAATGAGCAGTTCTTC; CDR3 protein: CASSPTGSSYNEQFF
clone size: .; D gene: TRBD1; J gene: TRBJ2-3; V gene: TRBV29-1; CDR3 DNA: TGCAGCGGGGTGGAAGGGACAGTCACAGATACGCAGTATTTT; CDR3 protein: CSGVEGTVTDTQYF
clone size: .; D gene: TRBD1; J gene: TRBJ2-7; V gene: TRBV27; CDR3 DNA: TGTGCCAGCAGCCCGACAGGGGCCACCTACGAGCAGTACTTC; CDR3 protein: CASSPTGATYEQYF
clone size: .; D gene: TRBD1; J gene: TRBJ1-2; V gene: TRBV5-8; CDR3 DNA: TGTGCCAGCAGGTATATAGGACAGGCCTCGTTGAGCTATGGCTACACCTTC; CDR3 protein: CASRYIGQASLSYGYTF
clone size: .; D gene: TRBD1; J gene: TRBJ2-7; V gene: TRBV4-1; CDR3 DNA: TGCGCCAGCAGCCCCGAGGACAGGGGCTTGGGCGAGCAGTACTTC; CDR3 protein: CASSPEDRGLGEQYF
clone size: .; D gene: .; J gene: TRBJ1-4; V gene: TRBV10-3; CDR3 DNA: TGTGCCATCGGCTTGATTCAGGCGGGAAAACTGTTTTTT; CDR3 protein: CAIGLIQAGKLFF
clone size: .; D gene: .; J gene: TRBJ1-2; V gene: TRBV5-1; CDR3 DNA: TGCGCCAGCAGCTTGGTTTCACGTGGGGCTTCTAACTATGGCTACACCTTC; CDR3 protein: CASSLVSRGASNYGYTF
clone size: .; D gene: TRBD2; J gene: TRBJ2-1; V gene: TRBV9; CDR3 DNA: TGTGCCAGCAGCGTAGCGGGGGGGCCCCACAATGAGCAGTTCTTC; CDR3 protein: CASSVAGGPHNEQFF
clone size: .; D gene: TRBD1; J gene: TRBJ1-1; V gene: TRBV7-9; CDR3 DNA: TGTGCCAGCAGCCCCCGACAGGGCGGGAACACTGAAGCTTTCTTT; CDR3 protein: CASSPRQGGNTEAFF
clone size: .; D gene: .; J gene: TRBJ1-5; V gene: TRBV3-1/TRBV3-2; CDR3 DNA: TGTGCCAGCAGCCAAGGGGGCAGCCCCAGGCCCCAGCATTTT; CDR3 protein: CASSQGGSPRPQHF
clone size: .; D gene: .; J gene: TRBJ1-5; V gene: TRBV19; CDR3 DNA: TGTGCCAGTAGATGGGGGCCCCCCCCCTATAATCAGCCCCAGCATTTT; CDR3 protein: CASRWGPPPYNQPQHF
clone size: once; D gene: TRBD1; J gene: TRBJ2-7; V gene: TRBV7-7; CDR3 DNA: TGTGCTAGCAGCTCCGGACAGGGGGGCCCCTACGAGCAGTACTTC; CDR3 protein: CASSSGQGGPYEQYF
clone size: .; D gene: .; J gene: TRBJ1-4; V gene: TRBV2; CDR3 DNA: TGTGCCAGCAGTGCGTTCAGGACAACTAATGAAAAACTGTTTTTT; CDR3 protein: CASSAFRTTNEKLFF
clone size: .; D gene: .; J gene: TRBJ2-5; V gene: TRBV15; CDR3 DNA: TGTGCCACCAGCGGGACCAGGGGACGAGAGACCCAGTACTTC; CDR3 protein: CATSGTRGRETQYF
clone size: .; D gene: TRBD2; J gene: TRBJ2-7; V gene: TRBV9; CDR3 DNA: TGTGCCAGCAGCGTACGCCCGACTAGCGGGGGGGCCTTCCCCTACGAGCAGTACTTC; CDR3 protein: CASSVRPTSGGAFPYEQYF
clone size: once; D gene: TRBD2; J gene: TRBJ2-7; V gene: TRBV5-1; CDR3 DNA: TGCGCCAGCAGCTTTAGCGGGGGGAGCTCCTACGAGCAGTACTTC; CDR3 protein: CASSFSGGSSYEQYF
clone size: .; D gene: .; J gene: TRBJ2-3; V gene: TRBV19; CDR3 DNA: TGTGCCACCTACGGAGATACGCAGTATTTT; CDR3 protein: CATYGDTQYF
clone size: .; D gene: TRBD1; J gene: TRBJ1-1; V gene: TRBV5-1; CDR3 DNA: TGCGCCAGCAGGGACAGGGGGTCTGACACTGAAGCTTTCTTT; CDR3 protein: CASRDRGSDTEAFF
clone size: .; D gene: .; J gene: TRBJ1-6; V gene: TRBV28; CDR3 DNA: TGTGCCAGCAGGGAGGGCTCGGGGTCACCCCTCCACTTT; CDR3 protein: CASREGSGSPLHF
clone size: .; D gene: .; J gene: TRBJ2-5; V gene: TRBV28; CDR3 DNA: TGTGCCAGCACCCTTAGGGGAATCCAAGAGACCCAGTACTTC; CDR3 protein: CASTLRGIQETQYF
clone size: .; D gene: .; J gene: TRBJ1-6; V gene: TRBV14; CDR3 DNA: TGTGCCAGCAGCCCCAGGGTGGTTTCACCCCTCCACTTT; CDR3 protein: CASSPRVVSPLHF
clone size: .; D gene: .; J gene: TRBJ2-7; V gene: TRBV12-3/TRBV12-4; CDR3 DNA: TGTGCCAGCAGCCGGGACAACTACGAGCAGTACTTC; CDR3 protein: CASSRDNYEQYF
clone size: .; D gene: .; J gene: TRBJ1-4; V gene: TRBV6-1; CDR3 DNA: TGTGCCAGCAGTGATCTGGGGGGTGGAGAAAAACTGTTTTTT; CDR3 protein: CASSDLGGGEKLFF